This T cell receptor beta chain originates from a study of cytomegalovirus exposure and HLA in healthy donors (TCRdb year 2017). About the investigation overall: An earlier analysis of several hundred of the donors reported under 300 Gb of sequence data and roughly 120 million unique TCR beta sequences obtained from around 190 million T cells. An early release that covered about 600 HLA-typed donors contained 300 to 350 gigabases of sequencing data and tens of millions of unique TCR sequences. Among the 398 genotyped donors, about 85% belonged to the genetic ancestry cluster associated with self-reported Caucasian donors. The study aimed to test whether cataloging public T cell receptors could reveal signatures of past pathogen exposure. The T cell repertoires of 666 subjects were profiled by immunosequencing and related to cytomegalovirus serostatus. Along with the roughly 610-subject first cohort, a separate validation cohort of about 110 different subjects was used. The study combined high-throughput TCR immunosequencing, statistical association of individual TCRs with disease status, and machine learning to predict cytomegalovirus infection status. A later analysis re-examined previously published TCR beta repertoires from 610 or so donors and added high-resolution HLA genotyping to investigate patterns of TCR occurrence. Rather than using new phenotypic data, the later analysis identified candidate immune exposures from TCR beta sequences and from how often those sequences occurred across donors. To decide whether each TCR beta V gene segment behaved as functional or pseudogenic, an earlier analysis of fewer than 750 of the donors relied on high-throughput TCR beta sequencing. Donor age, sex, ethnicity and CMV serostatus were compiled together with the repertoire data. In a later genetic analysis, genome-wide SNP genotypes for 398 of the 666 donors were used, and that subset was treated as a discovery cohort. All discovery cohort repertoires had been generated using a single sequencing platform. HLA typing covered class I and class II loci at four-digit resolution. The number of typed donors differed by locus: roughly 620-640 for A, B, C, DRB1 and DQB1; 522 for DQA1; 606 for DPA1; and approximately 450 for DPB1. Roughly 5 DR-DQ haplotypes were treated as single units for association and clustering because of strong linkage in the cohort. Among around 400 genotyped donors of the cohort, an average of approximately 230,000 unique TCR beta nucleotide sequences were sequenced per donor, roughly 20% of them non-productive.

Study-level results and caveats: A later analysis reported that several top co-occurrence clusters appeared linked to parvovirus B19, influenza, CMV and Epstein-Barr virus. The 87-base-pair reads could not distinguish some IMGT-functional V segments, including TRBV6-2 and TRBV6-3, so those segments were excluded. In both the original and validation cohorts, the classifier was reported to diagnose cytomegalovirus status with high specificity and sensitivity. In a later genetic analysis, a missense DCLRE1C variant was associated with V-gene and J-gene trimming of TCR beta chains, and the association was replicated in an independent cohort. A further reported finding was that TCR beta sequences accurately predicted the HLA-A and HLA-B alleles for most subjects in the first cohort. Correlated functional status among segregating V segments might be attributable to linkage disequilibrium, but an unknown experimental factor could not be ruled out. A total of fewer than 200 TCR beta chains were listed by the study as associated with cytomegalovirus. Sequencing depth was assumed to be roughly uniform across donors in the presence/absence analyses, though that assumption may not hold. When HLA alleles, especially DR and DQ, strongly co-occurred, attributing TCR associations to individual alleles was difficult. Because counts were too low, fewer than 20 rarely observed V segments, including chromosome 9 orphons, were excluded from the earlier analysis of 587 of the donors. In a later analysis, most CMV-associated TCR beta chains were found to appear HLA-restricted, with HLA associations seemingly driven largely by CMV exposure. In a later analysis, HLA-associated TCR beta chains were found to be more clonally expanded and to have lower generation probabilities than equally common non-associated chains. In this cohort, only TCR beta chains were sequenced, and detectable features were limited by the absence of alpha or paired-chain data. According to a later genetic analysis, donors in an Asian-associated ancestry cluster had fewer N-insertions in productive TCRs than the roughly 700-donor mean. It was suggested by the authors that the approach could potentially be generalized to other disease states and immunological phenotypes. In an earlier analysis of some 540 of the donors, most TCR beta V segments appeared in productive rearrangements about 87% or about 30% of the time, broadly matching IMGT annotations. A later analysis found that TCR association rates varied across HLA loci, with DRB1 alleles showing the most associated TCRs and HLA-C alleles the fewest. For the cohort, immune exposure information was limited to CMV serostatus. Because some donors lacked HLA typing at each locus, the association tests relied only on the typed subset. In vitro tests confirmed that a few of the cytomegalovirus-associated TCR beta chains recognize cytomegalovirus antigens. A cluster of highly shared sequence variants was judged likely to represent a technical artifact of the sequencing pipeline. A later analysis associated approximately 17,000 TCR beta sequences with specific HLA alleles at a false discovery rate of 0.05. Most TCR sequences were seen in very few donors, while some public TCRs were found in many individuals.

Taken from the germline V gene, the CDR1 and CDR2 loops are MDHEN and SYDVKM. Relative to germline, V is 6 bases shorter and J is 5 bases shorter, with 14 bases between their ends. The CDR3 has 14 amino acids, counting the end cysteine and phenylalanine. Just CDR3 DNA is preserved here, 42 bases in frame from base 1. In total, roughly 710 healthy bone marrow donors made up the cohort. At the time of sampling, every cohort member was nominally healthy, though immune exposures that went unrecorded were likely present. The donor tested CMV seropositive, placing the donor among the 289 seropositive members of the cohort. A peripheral blood sample was collected from each donor, and TCR beta sequencing was performed on peripheral blood mononuclear cells. Genomic DNA was extracted from the blood cell samples with the Qiagen DNeasy Blood Extraction Kit. The library was made by the immunoSEQ multiplex PCR assay. A mixture of 60 forward primers for TCR Vbeta segments and 13 reverse primers for TCR Jbeta segments was used in the multiplex PCR. The CDR3 region of rearranged TCR beta genes was amplified from genomic DNA with a multiplex PCR assay. On the Illumina HiSeq System, the amplified TCR beta libraries were sequenced as 87-base-pair reads. In the authors' own workflow: Across the roughly 600 repertoires, a later analysis counted 80 million or so unique TCR beta chains, about 10 million of which were shared by at least two donors. A nearest-neighbor algorithm error-corrected the raw reads and collapsed the reads into unique sequences, merging closely related sequences to remove PCR and sequencing errors. V, D and J gene segments were assigned by aligning CDR3 sequences to IMGT reference sequences. For a sequence to be retained, at least a six-nucleotide match to both a V gene segment and a J gene segment was required. A rearrangement counted as productive if the CDR3 had no stop codons and remained in frame with V and J, and every other rearrangement counted as non-productive. CDR3 was defined by IMGT convention, running from the second conserved V-encoded cysteine to the conserved J-encoded phenylalanine. The earlier analysis of 587 of the donors excluded sequences that lacked an unambiguous match to a single V gene segment. In an earlier analysis of roughly 500 of the donors, V segments were called functional above 56.7% productive rearrangements and were called segregating when the between-donor standard deviation exceeded 5%. A statistical classification framework was built for diagnosing cytomegalovirus status from the catalog of TCR beta chain sequences. In a later analysis, V and J genes were assigned by comparing TCR nucleotide sequences against IMGT/GENE-DB human TR gene sequences. In a later analysis, CDR3 sequences and most-parsimonious VDJ recombination scenarios were assigned using the TCRdist pipeline. A later analysis defined each TCR beta chain by its CDR3 amino acid sequence plus V-gene family, and excluded reads lacking a unique V-gene family. To address suspected cross-contamination and a sequencing artifact, a later analysis removed roughly 640 highly shared, low-generation-probability nucleotide sequences. For each public chain, a later analysis derived a clonal expansion index from normalized ranks of inferred template counts within each repertoire. A later analysis computed generation probabilities with a VDJ recombination model fitted to out-of-frame rearrangements, and checked the results against IGoR. In a later analysis, TCR-TCR, TCR-HLA and TCR-CMV co-occurrence was scored with hypergeometric tests, and a repertoire-size bias correction was applied to TCR pairs. In a later analysis, false discovery rates were estimated by permuting HLA or CMV assignments 20 times. In a later analysis, co-occurring TCRs were grouped using DBSCAN, and TCRdist sequence similarity was added for clustering within HLA-allele-positive subsets. Repertoires with fewer than 30,000 or more than 120,000 public chains, plus five repertoires with anomalous nucleotide sharing, were excluded from co-occurrence clustering. In TCRdb, the immuneACCESS table is reduced to in-frame sequences with V and J assigned. These tables do not hold every clone; where another copy was compared, an unresolved V gene accounts for under half, and the others remain unexplained. V, J and clone size are those of that table, while D and trimming were read from the DNA. The sample yields about 160,000 clones; 82% were counted once. The ten largest account for approximately 8% of the sample.

In the case of this clone: The antigen it recognizes is unknown. Nothing much larger sits one base from this clone, and base qualities are not available.

The sequencing input was PBMCs. This receptor was taken from a male donor in good health and CMV-seropositive. The V gene is TRBV28 and the J gene is TRBJ1-5; the D gene is perhaps TRBD1, from 5 matching bases. The CDR3 is CASSLDRSYQPQHF. The nucleotides are TGTGCCAGCAGCCTCGACAGAAGTTATCAGCCCCAGCATTTT. The reference TRBV28 and TRBJ1-5 proteins fill in what lies around the CDR3, so the full variable domain reads DVKVTQSSRYLVKRTGEKVFLECVQDMDHENMFWYRQDPGLGLRLIYFSYDVKMKEKGDIPEGYSVSREKKERFSLILESASTNQTSMYLCASSLDRSYQPQHFGDGTRLSIL.